This TCR beta chain comes out of a study of T cells expressing NK-cell markers. This CDR3 is built from 14 residues. The germline CDR1 and CDR2 sequences are DFQATT and SNEGSKA (reference sequence). TCRdb re-called the 5' RACE reads; one entry per CDR3 protein, DNA not given. The sample holds a few hundred thousand distinct CDR3 sequences. Sequencing was carried out using blood T cells: a sorted CD56 or NKG2C T cell subset, CD4+ or CD8+ T cells, or bulk PBMC T cells (not recorded which). V usage is TRBV20-1 and J usage is TRBJ1-6. This clonotype originated in a man aged 18 to 30 in good health. The CDR3 spells CSAITPASRRQLHF.